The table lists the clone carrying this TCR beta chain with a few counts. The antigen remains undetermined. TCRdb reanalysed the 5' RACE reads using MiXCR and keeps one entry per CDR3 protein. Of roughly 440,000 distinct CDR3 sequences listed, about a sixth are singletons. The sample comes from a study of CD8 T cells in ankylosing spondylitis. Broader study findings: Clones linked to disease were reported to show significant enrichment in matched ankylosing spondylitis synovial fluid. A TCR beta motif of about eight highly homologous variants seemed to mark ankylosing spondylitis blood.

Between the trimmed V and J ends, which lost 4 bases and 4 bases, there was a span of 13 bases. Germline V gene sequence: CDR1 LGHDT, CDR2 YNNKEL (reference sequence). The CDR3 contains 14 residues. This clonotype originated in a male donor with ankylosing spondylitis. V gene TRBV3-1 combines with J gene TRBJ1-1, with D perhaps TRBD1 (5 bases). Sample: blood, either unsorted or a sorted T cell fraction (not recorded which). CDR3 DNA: TGTGCCAGCAGCCGGGAGGGGTCGGTCACTGAAGCTTTCTTT. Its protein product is CASSREGSVTEAFF. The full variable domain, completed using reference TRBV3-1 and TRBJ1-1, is DTAVSQTPKYLVTQMGNDKSIKCEQNLGHDTMYWYKQDSKKFLKIMFSYNNKELIINETVPNRFSPKSPDKAHLNLHINSLELGDSAVYFCASSREGSVTEAFFGQGTRLTVV.